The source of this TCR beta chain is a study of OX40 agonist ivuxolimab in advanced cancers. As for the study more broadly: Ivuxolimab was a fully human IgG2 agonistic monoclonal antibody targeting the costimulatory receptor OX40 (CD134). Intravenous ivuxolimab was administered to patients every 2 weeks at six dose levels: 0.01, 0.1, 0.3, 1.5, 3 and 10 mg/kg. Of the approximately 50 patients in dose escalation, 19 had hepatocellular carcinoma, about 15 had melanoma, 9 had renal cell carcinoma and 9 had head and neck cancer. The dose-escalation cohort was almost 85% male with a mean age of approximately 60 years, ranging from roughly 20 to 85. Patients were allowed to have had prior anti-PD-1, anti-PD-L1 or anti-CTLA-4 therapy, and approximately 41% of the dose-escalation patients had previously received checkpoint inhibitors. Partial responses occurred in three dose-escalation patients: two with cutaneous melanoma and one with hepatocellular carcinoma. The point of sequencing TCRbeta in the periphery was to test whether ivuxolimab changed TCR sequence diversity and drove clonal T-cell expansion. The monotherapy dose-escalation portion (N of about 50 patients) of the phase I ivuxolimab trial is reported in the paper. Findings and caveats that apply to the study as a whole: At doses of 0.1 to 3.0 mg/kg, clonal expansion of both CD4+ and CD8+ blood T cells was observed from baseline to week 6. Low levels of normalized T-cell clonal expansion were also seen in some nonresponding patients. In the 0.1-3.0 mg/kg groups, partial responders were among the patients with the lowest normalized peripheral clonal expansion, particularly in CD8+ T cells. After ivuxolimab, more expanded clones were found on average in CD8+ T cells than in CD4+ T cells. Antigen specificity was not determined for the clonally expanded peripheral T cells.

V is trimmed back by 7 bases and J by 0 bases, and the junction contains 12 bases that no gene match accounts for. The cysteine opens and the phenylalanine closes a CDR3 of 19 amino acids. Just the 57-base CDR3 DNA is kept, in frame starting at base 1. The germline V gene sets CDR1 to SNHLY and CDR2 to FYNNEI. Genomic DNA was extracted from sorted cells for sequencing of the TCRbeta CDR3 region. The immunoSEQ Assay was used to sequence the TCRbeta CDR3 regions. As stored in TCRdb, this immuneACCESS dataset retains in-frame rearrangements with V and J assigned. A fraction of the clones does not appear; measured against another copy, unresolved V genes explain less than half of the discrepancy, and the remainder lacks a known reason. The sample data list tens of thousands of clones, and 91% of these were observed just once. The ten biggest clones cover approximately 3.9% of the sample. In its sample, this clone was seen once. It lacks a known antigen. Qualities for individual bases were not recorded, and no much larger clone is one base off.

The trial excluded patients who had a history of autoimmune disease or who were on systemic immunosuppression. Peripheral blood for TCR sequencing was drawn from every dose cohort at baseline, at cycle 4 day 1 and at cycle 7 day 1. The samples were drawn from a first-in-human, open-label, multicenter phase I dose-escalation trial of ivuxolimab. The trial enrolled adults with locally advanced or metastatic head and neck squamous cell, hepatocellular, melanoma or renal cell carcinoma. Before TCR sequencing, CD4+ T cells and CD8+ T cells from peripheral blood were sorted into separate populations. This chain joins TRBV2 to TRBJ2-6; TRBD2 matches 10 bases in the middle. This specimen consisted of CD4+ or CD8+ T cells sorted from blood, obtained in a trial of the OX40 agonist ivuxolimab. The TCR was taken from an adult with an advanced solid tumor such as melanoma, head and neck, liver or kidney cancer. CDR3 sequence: CASIVYRTSGSSGANVLTF. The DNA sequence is TGTGCCAGCATTGTATATAGGACTAGCGGAAGCTCTGGGGCCAACGTCCTGACTTTC.